This T cell receptor beta chain was captured in a study of T cell responses to AZD1222 COVID-19 vaccine. The length of the CDR3 is 18 residues. CDR1 and CDR2 from the germline V gene are SGHRS and YFSETQ. Between the trimmed V and J ends, which lost 0 bases and 0 bases, there was a span of 17 bases. Produced via immunoSEQ multiplex PCR; TCRdb's table is partial and in-frame only. The sample has around 100,000 clones, 88% seen once. The TCR comes from an adult in good health. Sequenced here: peripheral blood, sampled on day 0 of AZD1222 vaccination. This sequence joins TRBV5-1 and TRBJ2-3; the D call may be TRBD1 or TRBD2 (5 bases each). The CDR3 here is CASSLGRAGGGSTDTQYF. For the CDR3, the DNA is TGCGCCAGCAGCTTGGGCAGGGCGGGTGGAGGAAGCACAGATACGCAGTATTTT.